The TCR beta chain described here comes from a study of cytomegalovirus exposure and HLA in healthy donors (dated by TCRdb to 2016 to 2017). About the investigation overall: According to an earlier analysis of a few hundred of the donors, some 170 million T cells yielded approximately 120 million unique TCR beta sequences and around 280 Gb of sequence data. An early release covering roughly 640 HLA-typed donors comprised approximately 290 gigabases of sequencing data and 85 million or so unique TCR sequences. Of the roughly 410 genotyped donors, less than 85% were placed in the genetic ancestry cluster associated with self-reported Caucasian donors. The study was designed to test whether signatures of past pathogen exposure could be identified by cataloging public T cell receptors. The study profiled the T cell repertoires of hundreds of subjects by immunosequencing and related them to cytomegalovirus serostatus. A separate validation cohort of 100 to 150 different subjects was used in addition to the roughly 640-subject first cohort. High-throughput TCR immunosequencing, statistical association of individual TCRs with disease status, and machine learning were combined to predict cytomegalovirus infection status. A later analysis re-examined previously published TCR beta repertoires from roughly 650 donors and added high-resolution HLA genotyping to investigate patterns of TCR occurrence. In the later analysis, no new phenotypic data were used to find candidate immune exposures; instead, reliance was placed on TCR beta sequences and their occurrence across donors. In an earlier analysis of roughly 600 of the donors, high-throughput TCR beta sequencing was used to judge whether each TCR beta V gene segment behaved as functional or pseudogenic. Donor age, sex, ethnicity and CMV serostatus were compiled together with the repertoire data. A later genetic analysis used genome-wide SNP genotypes for about three fifths of the roughly 700 donors, treating that subset as a discovery cohort. All discovery cohort repertoires had been generated using a single sequencing platform. HLA typing included class I and class II loci at four-digit resolution. The number of donors typed differed by locus, with roughly 620-630 for A, B, C, DRB1 and DQB1, 522 for DQA1, approximately 570 for DPA1, and about 450 for DPB1. Because of strong linkage in the cohort, roughly five DR-DQ haplotypes were treated as single units for association and clustering. Among some 410 genotyped donors of the cohort, an average of roughly 240,000 unique TCR beta nucleotide sequences were sequenced per donor, roughly a sixth of them non-productive.

In regard to this clone: Its antigen remains unidentified. Nothing much larger sits one base from this clone, and base qualities are not available.

In total, around 600 healthy bone marrow donors made up the cohort. Cohort members were all nominally healthy when sampled, although unrecorded immune exposures were likely present. The donor was CMV seropositive and belonged to the group of more than 250 seropositive cohort members. A peripheral blood sample was collected from each donor, and TCR beta sequencing was performed on peripheral blood mononuclear cells. The Qiagen DNeasy Blood Extraction Kit was used to extract genomic DNA from the blood cell samples. Based on the germline V gene (reference sequence), the CDR1 and CDR2 sequences are MNHEY and SMNVEV. Germline trimming amounts to 6 bases on V and 0 bases on J, with 8 as the count of junction bases outside the gene matches. The CDR3 has 15 amino acids, counting the end cysteine and phenylalanine. The DNA shown is the 45-base CDR3, in frame from base 1. The research as a whole found: In a later genetic analysis, a missense DCLRE1C variant was associated with V-gene and J-gene trimming of TCR beta chains, and the association was replicated in an independent cohort. Because HLA typing was missing for some donors at each locus, association tests included only the typed subset. When HLA alleles, especially DR and DQ, strongly co-occurred, TCR associations were difficult to assign to individual alleles. In an earlier analysis of over 550 of the donors, most TCR beta V segments were observed in productive rearrangements about 87% or about 30% of the time, broadly matching IMGT annotations. The classifier was reported to diagnose cytomegalovirus status with high specificity and sensitivity in both the original cohort and the validation cohort. Most CMV-associated TCR beta chains appeared to be HLA-restricted in a later analysis, and the HLA associations seemed to be driven largely by CMV exposure. In a later analysis, HLA-associated TCR beta chains showed more clonal expansion and lower generation probabilities than non-associated chains that were equally common. The only immune exposure information available for the cohort was CMV serostatus. The study listed 164 TCR beta chains as associated with cytomegalovirus. The cohort was sequenced for TCR beta chains only, and without alpha or paired-chain data the features that could be detected were limited. Compared with the roughly 700-donor mean, donors in an Asian-associated ancestry cluster had fewer N-insertions in productive TCRs, according to a later genetic analysis. Because counts were too low, seventeen rarely observed V segments, including chromosome 9 orphons, were excluded from the earlier analysis of a few hundred of the donors. It was suggested by the authors that the approach could potentially be generalized to other disease states and immunological phenotypes. Linkage disequilibrium might explain the correlated functional status among segregating V segments, but an unknown experimental factor could not be ruled out. A cluster of highly shared sequence variants was judged likely to represent a technical artifact of the sequencing pipeline. Several of the top co-occurrence clusters appeared to be linked to parvovirus B19, influenza, CMV and Epstein-Barr virus, according to a later analysis. Most TCR sequences were observed very rarely across donors, whereas some public TCRs were present in many individuals. A further reported finding was that TCR beta sequences accurately predicted the HLA-A and HLA-B alleles for most subjects in the first cohort. Three of the identified cytomegalovirus-associated TCR beta chains were confirmed in vitro to be specific for cytomegalovirus antigens. A later analysis associated about 17,000 TCR beta sequences with specific HLA alleles at a false discovery rate of 0.05. Roughly uniform sequencing depth across donors was assumed in presence/absence analyses, although this assumption may not hold. A later analysis found that TCR association rates varied across HLA loci, with DRB1 alleles showing the most associated TCRs and HLA-C alleles the fewest. Some IMGT-functional V segments, including TRBV6-2 and TRBV6-3, could not be distinguished by the 87-base-pair reads and were therefore excluded.

Library creation used the immunoSEQ multiplex PCR assay. The multiplex PCR relied on a mix of 60 forward primers for TCR Vbeta segments and 13 reverse primers for TCR Jbeta segments. The CDR3 region of rearranged TCR beta genes was amplified from genomic DNA with a multiplex PCR assay. The amplified TCR beta libraries were sequenced on the Illumina HiSeq System as 87-base-pair reads. On the authors' methods: A later analysis tallied 70 million to 100 million unique TCR beta chains across the 550 to 850 repertoires, and some 10 million of those chains were shared by two or more donors. Raw reads were error-corrected and collapsed into unique sequences by a nearest-neighbor algorithm in which closely related sequences were merged to remove PCR and sequencing errors. V, D and J gene segments were assigned by aligning CDR3 sequences to IMGT reference sequences. Each retained sequence needed at least a six-nucleotide match to both a V gene segment and a J gene segment. A rearrangement was called productive if the CDR3 had no stop codons and remained in frame with V and J, and every other rearrangement was called non-productive. Following IMGT convention, CDR3 was defined as the stretch from the second conserved V-encoded cysteine up to the conserved J-encoded phenylalanine. Sequences without an unambiguous match to a single V gene segment were excluded from the earlier analysis of 450 to 750 of the donors. In an earlier analysis of 587 of the donors, a V segment was called functional when productive rearrangements were above 56.7%, and segregating when the standard deviation between donors exceeded 5%. A statistical classification framework was built for diagnosing cytomegalovirus status from the catalog of TCR beta chain sequences. A later analysis assigned V and J genes by comparing TCR nucleotide sequences with IMGT/GENE-DB human TR gene sequences. The TCRdist pipeline was used in a later analysis to assign CDR3 sequences and most-parsimonious VDJ recombination scenarios. In a later analysis, each TCR beta chain was defined by its CDR3 amino acid sequence together with its V-gene family, and reads lacking a unique V-gene family were excluded. To address suspected cross-contamination and a sequencing artifact, a later analysis removed 592 highly shared, low-generation-probability nucleotide sequences. A later analysis calculated a clonal expansion index for each public chain from normalized within-repertoire ranks of inferred template counts. Generation probabilities in a later analysis came from a VDJ recombination model fitted to out-of-frame rearrangements, and those results were checked against IGoR. In a later analysis, hypergeometric tests were used to score TCR-TCR, TCR-HLA and TCR-CMV co-occurrence, with a repertoire-size bias correction applied to TCR pairs. False discovery rates were estimated in a later analysis by permuting HLA or CMV assignments 20 times. In a later analysis, co-occurring TCRs were grouped using DBSCAN, with TCRdist sequence similarity added in when clustering inside HLA-allele-positive subsets. Co-occurrence clustering excluded repertoires with fewer than 30,000 or more than 120,000 public chains, plus five with anomalous nucleotide sharing. TCRdb stores this immuneACCESS table with in-frame sequences only. Part of the clones is absent; in the studies checked, under half of the shortfall reflects unresolved V genes, and no reason is known for the rest. Clone size and V and J calls were adopted from that table, with D and trimming inferred from the DNA. The sample has around 200,000 clones on record, about 80% of them singletons. Roughly 4.5% of the sample comes from the top ten.

The rearrangement joined TRBV27 to TRBJ2-7; 7 of the junction bases match TRBD1. The TCR sequence derives from a woman aged 30 to 39 in good health and CMV-seropositive. The sequencing input was PBMCs. The CDR3 protein: CASRPTGLSSYEQYF. The nucleotide sequence is TGTGCCAGCAGACCGACAGGGTTAAGCTCCTACGAGCAGTACTTC.